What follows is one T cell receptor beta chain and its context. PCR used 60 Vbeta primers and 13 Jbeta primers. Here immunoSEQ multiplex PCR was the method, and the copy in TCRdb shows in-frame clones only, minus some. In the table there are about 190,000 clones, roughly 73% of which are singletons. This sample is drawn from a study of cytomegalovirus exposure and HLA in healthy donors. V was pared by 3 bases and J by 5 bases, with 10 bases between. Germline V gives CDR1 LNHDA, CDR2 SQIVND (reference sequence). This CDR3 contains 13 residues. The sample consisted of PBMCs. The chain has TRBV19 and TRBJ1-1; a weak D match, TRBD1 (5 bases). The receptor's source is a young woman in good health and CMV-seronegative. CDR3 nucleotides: TGTGCCAGTAGTATCACCCGGGGGACTGAAGCTTTCTTT. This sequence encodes CASSITRGTEAFF.